A single TCR beta chain is shown here with its context. The antigen remains undetermined. Naive-designated CD8 cells lacked CD45RO, were positively enriched for CCR7, and omitted terminally differentiated effector memory CD45RA+ cells. Germline V gene sequence: CDR1 WSHSY, CDR2 SAAADI. The CDR3 spans 14 residues. The J segment lost 3 bases and the V segment lost 3 bases, leaving 2 bases of the junction unmatched. Replicate sorted-subset PCRs were loaded with around 0.2 ug DNA, approximately 31,000 T cell genomes. Libraries were prepared by immunoSEQ multiplex PCR; TCRdb keeps only in-frame clonotypes and omits some of them. The table includes about 2 million clones, approximately 94% detected once. The data originate from a study of shared clonotypes between healthy human individuals. Study details: Three plates were used per donor for CD4 naive, three for CD4 memory, two for CD8 naive and one for CD8 memory. Whole-study findings and limits: The genetic and exposure-history diversity represented was limited by few donors.

The J gene is TRBJ2-1, the V gene TRBV10-2; 7 nucleotides align to TRBD2. The clonotype comes from a man aged 18 to 29 in good health. Sequences were obtained from naive CD8+ T cells sorted from blood. CDR3 in amino acids: CASSEWDYYNEQFF. The DNA of the CDR3 is TGCGCCAGCAGTGAATGGGACTACTACAATGAGCAGTTCTTC.